The next 11 T cell receptor beta chains were all read from a single sample in a study of shared clonotypes between healthy human individuals (dated by TCRdb to the early 2020s). CD8 naive samples consisted of CD45RO-negative cells that were positively selected for CCR7, yielding a CD45RA+CCR7+ population without TemRA cells. Libraries were made using the immunoSEQ multiplex PCR assay. TCRdb obtained this table from immuneACCESS and retained in-frame rearrangements with V and J assigned. These tables miss some clones; where compared with another copy, unresolved V genes account for less than half of the shortfall, and the remainder is unexplained. In all, the sample holds 800,000 to 950,000 clones, and about 96% of those were seen once. The biggest ten clones account for around 0.25% of the sample. Sequencing used naive CD8+ T cells sorted from blood. Explained via the paper, the cell subset or site label denotes: CD45RA+CCR7+. These receptors were collected from a man aged 25-40 years in good health.

In this sample, this clone turned up once. The gene calls are TRBV5-1 and TRBJ2-1, with D perhaps TRBD1 or TRBD2 (6 bases each). V shed 0 bases and J shed 4 bases, with 17 bases lying between them. The CDR3 consists of 17 residues. Germline values: CDR1 SGHRS, CDR2 YFSETQ. The CDR3 spells CASSLGNREDPYNEQFF. In nucleotides, the CDR3 is TGCGCCAGCAGCTTGGGGAACAGGGAGGACCCGTACAATGAGCAGTTCTTC.

The chain couples TRBV6-5 to TRBJ2-1; D call uncertain. Trimming took 5 bases from V and 10 from J, leaving 15 bases between them. The germline V gene encodes CDR1 MNHEY and CDR2 SVGAGI. The CDR3 loop spans 13 amino acids. CDR3: CASSHDLAGEQFF. In DNA form, the CDR3 reads TGTGCCAGCAGTCACGATCTGGCAGGAGAGCAGTTCTTC.

The table lists this clone with a count of one. The chain joins TRBV28 to TRBJ2-7; the match to TRBD1 covers 9 bases. Germline V CDR1 and CDR2: MDHEN, SYDVKM. CDR3 length: 15 amino acids. The V segment lost 6 bases and the J segment 2 bases; nucleotides outside the gene matches: 8. CDR3 amino acids: CASSAVGQGAYEQYF. The DNA for the CDR3 is TGTGCCAGCAGCGCCGTGGGACAGGGCGCCTACGAGCAGTACTTC.

V and J are TRBV4-3 and TRBJ2-1, with 7 bases that match TRBD2. The CDR3 contains 15 residues. The V segment lost 6 bases and the J segment 4 bases; nucleotides outside the gene matches: 9. The germline V gene has CDR1 LGHNA and CDR2 YSLEER. The CDR3 here is CASRLGLADYNEQFF. The CDR3 DNA is TGCGCCAGCAGACTGGGGCTAGCGGATTACAATGAGCAGTTCTTC.

CDR3 sequence reads: CASSPGEISQPQHF. The CDR3 DNA sequence: TGTGCCAGCAGTCCCGGGGAGATCTCTCAGCCCCAGCATTTT. The chain couples TRBV27 to TRBJ1-5; D is uncertain. The CDR3 consists of 14 residues. Germline V gene lookup returns CDR1 MNHEY and CDR2 SMNVEV (reference sequence). V shed 5 bases and J shed 6 bases, with 14 bases lying between them.

The chain has TRBV10-3 and TRBJ2-7; perhaps TRBD2 as D (5 bases). V was clipped by 6 bases and J by 4 bases, with 16 bases between them. CDR1 is ENHRY and CDR2 is SYGVKD in the germline V gene. This CDR3 region has 14 residues. For the CDR3, the DNA is TGTGCCATCAGAGTGGACGGAGGTAAATACGAGCAGTACTTC. Amino acid sequence: CAIRVDGGKYEQYF.

The chain has TRBV28 and TRBJ1-5; no definite D call. The CDR3 covers 17 residues. The V gene's germline CDR1 is MDHEN and CDR2 SYDVKM. Trimming cost V 3 bases and J 0 bases, with 15 bases left between them. This CDR3 is CASSFPLTMDSNQPQHF. In nucleotides, the CDR3 is TGTGCCAGCAGTTTCCCCCTCACGATGGATAGCAATCAGCCCCAGCATTTT.

The chain employs TRBV5-5 and TRBJ2-7; D might be TRBD1 (5 bases). Germline values: CDR1 SGHKS, CDR2 YYEKEE (reference sequence). The CDR3 runs 13 residues. Trimming left V 5 bases short and J 4 bases short, with 13 bases between. CDR3 sequence reads: CASSVGVIYEQYF. The CDR3 nucleotides are TGTGCCAGCAGTGTAGGGGTTATATACGAGCAGTACTTC.

The chain employs TRBV11-2 and TRBJ2-5, with 8 bases that match TRBD2. The CDR3 spans 15 residues. Germline CDR1 reads SGHAT; CDR2 reads FQNNGV. V lost 1 base and J lost 4; bases outside the gene matches: 5. The CDR3 region is CASSLGAGEGETQYF. In nucleotides, the CDR3 is TGTGCCAGCAGCTTAGGAGCGGGAGAAGGAGAGACCCAGTACTTC.

J is TRBJ2-1 and V is TRBV4-3, with D perhaps TRBD1 or TRBD2 (6 bases each). V lost 0 bases, J lost 4 bases, and 19 bases lay in between. The length of the CDR3 is 18 residues. Germline V gene lookup returns CDR1 LGHNA and CDR2 YSLEER. CDR3 bases: TGCGCCAGCAGCCAAGAGGGGAGGTGGGGGGCGAAATACAATGAGCAGTTCTTC. Residues: CASSQEGRWGAKYNEQFF.

The chain is built from TRBV6-5 and TRBJ1-2; D is uncertain. CDR1 is MNHEY, CDR2 SVGAGI, per germline. Trimming pared 7 bases from V and 3 bases from J, leaving 12 bases between. The CDR3 loop spans 13 amino acids. The CDR3 DNA reads TGTGCCAGCACTCACGGGCCGCACTATGGCTACACCTTC. Translation: CASTHGPHYGYTF.